The next 10 T cell receptor beta chains were all read from a single sample in a study of T cells in Graves' hyperthyroidism and ophthalmopathy (dated by TCRdb to the late 2010s). Library preparation was by multiplex PCR. These reads were obtained on an Illumina HiSeq 2000. The TCR beta CDR3 regions were amplified from RNA transcripts. The first round of RT-PCR for the TCR CDR3 was performed with the HTBI primer set and the Qiagen OneStep RT-PCR kit. In-frame beta chains were kept once TCRdb had trimmed the public reads at Q25 with fastp and called clones with MiXCR. Every CDR3 protein is listed once, alongside the most common genes and DNA of its rows. The sample profile shows 300,000 to 450,000 distinct CDR3 sequences; roughly 13% of them were found once. The ten largest clonotypes hold approximately 10% of the sample. The sequencing input was blood. The origin of the receptors is a woman aged 55-70 years with Graves' hyperthyroidism.

This clonotype was found many times. The chain has TRBV6-5 and TRBJ1-1; maybe TRBD1 (5 bases). The CDR3 consists of 16 residues. Between the trimmed V and J ends, which lost 3 bases and 0 bases, there was a span of 14 bases. The V gene's germline CDR1 is MNHEY and CDR2 SVGAGI. The CDR3, as DNA: TGTGCCAGCAGTTATGCACAGGTTTACATGAACACTGAAGCTTTCTTT. Protein sequence: CASSYAQVYMNTEAFF.

The chain recombines TRBV19 with TRBJ2-4; 9 bases line up with TRBD1. The CDR3 covers 14 residues. Germline V gene lookup returns CDR1 LNHDA and CDR2 SQIVND (reference sequence). Trimming took 4 bases from V and 6 from J; bases not matched to a gene: 4. The CDR3 loop is CASSTGQGANIQYF. The CDR3, as DNA: TGTGCCAGTAGTACGGGACAGGGCGCAAACATTCAGTACTTC.

This clonotype was seen many times. The J gene is TRBJ2-1, the V gene TRBV3-1, with 12 bases fitting TRBD2. The CDR3 runs 16 residues. After removal of 3 bases from V and 7 bases from J, the junction contained 7 bases not matched to a gene. Germline CDR1 reads LGHDT; CDR2 reads YNNKEL (reference sequence). CDR3 in amino acids: CASSHVTSGRRNEQFF. The CDR3 DNA follows: TGTGCCAGCAGCCATGTGACTAGCGGGAGAAGGAATGAGCAGTTCTTC.

This clonotype was picked up many times. This rearrangement joins TRBV6-5 to TRBJ2-7, with TRBD2 as a possible D gene (6 bases). Germline values: CDR1 MNHEY, CDR2 SVGAGI. The CDR3 spans 17 residues. V was shortened by 0 bases and J by 2 bases, with 17 bases between the two germline ends. The CDR3: CASSYSIASATTYEQYF. CDR3 bases: TGTGCCAGCAGTTACTCGATAGCTAGCGCAACAACCTACGAGCAGTACTTC.

This clonotype came up many times. The chain combines TRBV7-9 with TRBJ2-3; D remains unclear. The length of the CDR3 is 11 residues. CDR1 is SEHNR and CDR2 is FQNEAQ in the germline V gene (reference sequence). With 4 bases removed from V and 5 bases from J, the gap between germline ends came to 4 bases. In DNA, the CDR3 is TGTGCCAGCAGCTCCGTAGATACGCAGTATTTT. Residues: CASSSVDTQYF.

Ten or more counts support this clonotype. This chain joins TRBV11-2 and TRBJ2-1, with 8 bases lining up with TRBD2. V shed 1 base, J shed 1 base, and the junction held 3 bases outside the gene matches. The CDR3 is 16 residues long. The germline gives CDR1 SGHAT, CDR2 FQNNGV. The CDR3 spells CASSLAVAGSYNEQFF. CDR3 DNA: TGTGCCAGCAGCTTAGCGGTAGCGGGGTCCTACAATGAGCAGTTCTTC.

The CDR3 DNA reads as TGTGCCAGCAGTTCGGTTCCGGATCAGCCCCAGCATTTT. Residues: CASSSVPDQPQHF. V gene TRBV3-1 combines with J gene TRBJ1-5, with D unresolved. This CDR3 has 13 amino acids. V was clipped by 6 bases and J by 5 bases, with 11 bases between them. Germline values: CDR1 LGHDT, CDR2 YNNKEL (reference sequence).

In its sample, this clonotype was seen many times. The rearrangement uses TRBV10-1 and TRBJ2-7; D not resolved. V dropped 2 bases and J dropped 1 base, with 6 bases sitting between them. The CDR3 spans 13 residues. Germline-derived CDR1 and CDR2 are WNHNN and SYGVQD (reference sequence). This chain's CDR3 is CASSERSSYEQYF. CDR3 DNA: TGCGCCAGCAGTGAGAGGAGTTCCTACGAGCAGTACTTC.

The CDR3 spells CASRPGENEKLFF. As DNA, the CDR3 is TGCGCCAGCAGACCAGGGGAGAATGAAAAACTGTTTTTT. The V gene is TRBV5-1, the J gene TRBJ1-4; maybe TRBD1 (6 bases). CDR1 and CDR2 from the germline V gene are SGHRS and YFSETQ. V was trimmed by 5 bases and J by 5 bases, leaving 10 bases between them. The CDR3 spans 13 residues.

The chain recombines TRBV3-1 with TRBJ2-3; 7 bases are shared with TRBD2. After removal of 8 bases from V and 11 bases from J, the junction contained 7 bases not matched to a gene. CDR1 LGHDT and CDR2 YNNKEL come from the germline V gene (reference sequence). The CDR3 loop spans 11 amino acids. CDR3 sequence: CASSGIAGQYF. CDR3 sequence (DNA): TGTGCCAGCTCCGGAATAGCGGGGCAGTATTTT.